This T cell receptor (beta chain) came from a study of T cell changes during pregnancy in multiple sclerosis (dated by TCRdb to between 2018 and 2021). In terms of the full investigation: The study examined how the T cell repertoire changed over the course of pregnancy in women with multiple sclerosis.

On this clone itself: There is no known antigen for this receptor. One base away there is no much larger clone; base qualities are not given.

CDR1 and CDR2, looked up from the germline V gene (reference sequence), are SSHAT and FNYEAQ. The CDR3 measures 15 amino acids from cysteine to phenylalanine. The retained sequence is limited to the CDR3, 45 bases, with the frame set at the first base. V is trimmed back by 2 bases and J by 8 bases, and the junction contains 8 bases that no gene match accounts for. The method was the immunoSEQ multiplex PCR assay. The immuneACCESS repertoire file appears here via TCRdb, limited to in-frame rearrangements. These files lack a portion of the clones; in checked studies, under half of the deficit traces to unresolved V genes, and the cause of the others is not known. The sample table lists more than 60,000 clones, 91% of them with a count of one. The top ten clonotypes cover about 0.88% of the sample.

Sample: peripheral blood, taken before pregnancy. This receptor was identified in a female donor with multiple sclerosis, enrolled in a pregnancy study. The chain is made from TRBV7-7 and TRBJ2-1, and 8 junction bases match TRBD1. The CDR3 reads CASSLNRGAYDEQFF. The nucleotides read TGTGCCAGCAGCTTAAACAGGGGGGCTTACGATGAGCAGTTCTTC.